One T cell receptor beta chain is described in this entry. This record belongs to a study of blood T cell repertoires in COVID-19. Study-level information: Sites in the United States, Italy and Spain provided acute and convalescent COVID-19 samples. In each case, the material was cDNA or gDNA derived from T cells, B-cell-depleted T cells, or PBMCs.

V lost 0 bases to trimming and J lost 2 bases, with 11 bases between them. This CDR3 is built from 15 residues. The germline CDR1 and CDR2 sequences are MNHEY and SVGAGI. Some clones are missing from TCRdb's copy, which holds only in-frame ones; the method was immunoSEQ multiplex PCR. The table lists under 20,000 clones, about 80% of them singletons. The sequence derives from an elderly man with acute or convalescent COVID-19. V gene TRBV6-5 combines with J gene TRBJ2-7, with TRBD1 as a possible D gene (5 bases). Specimen: peripheral blood. The CDR3 DNA follows: TGTGCCAGCAGTTACTCGTATCAGGGAACCTACGAGCAGTACTTC. Protein product: CASSYSYQGTYEQYF.